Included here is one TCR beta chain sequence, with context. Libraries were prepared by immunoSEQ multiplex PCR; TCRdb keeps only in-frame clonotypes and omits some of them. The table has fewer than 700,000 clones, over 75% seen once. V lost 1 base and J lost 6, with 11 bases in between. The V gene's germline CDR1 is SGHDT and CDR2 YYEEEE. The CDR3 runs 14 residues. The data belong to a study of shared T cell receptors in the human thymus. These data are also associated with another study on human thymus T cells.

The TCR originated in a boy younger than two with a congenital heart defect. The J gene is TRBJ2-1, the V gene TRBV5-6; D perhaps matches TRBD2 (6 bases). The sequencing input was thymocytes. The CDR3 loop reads CASSLREQGNEQFF. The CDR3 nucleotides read TGTGCCAGCAGCTTGCGGGAGCAAGGCAATGAGCAGTTCTTC.